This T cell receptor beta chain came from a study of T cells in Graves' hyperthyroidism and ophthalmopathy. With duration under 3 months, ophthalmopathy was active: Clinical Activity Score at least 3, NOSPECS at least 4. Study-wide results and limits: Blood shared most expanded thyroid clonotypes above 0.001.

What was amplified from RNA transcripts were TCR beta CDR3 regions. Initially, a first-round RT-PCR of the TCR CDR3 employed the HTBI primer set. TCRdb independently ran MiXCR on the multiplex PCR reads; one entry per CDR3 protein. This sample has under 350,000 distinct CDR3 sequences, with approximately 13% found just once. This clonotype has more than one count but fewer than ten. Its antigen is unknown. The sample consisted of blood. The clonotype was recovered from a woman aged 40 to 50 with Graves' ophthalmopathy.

Written as DNA, the CDR3 is TGTGCCAGCAGCGCAGCCTGGGCAGATACGCAGTATTTT. This gives the protein CASSAAWADTQYF. V is TRBV9 and J is TRBJ2-3; no clear D. CDR1 and CDR2 from the germline V gene are SGDLS and YYNGEE. The CDR3 contains 13 residues. Trimming stripped 3 bases from V and 4 bases from J, with 9 bases between.